This TCR beta chain comes out of a study of blood T cell repertoires in COVID-19. This CDR3 has 15 amino acids. Trimming removed 4 bases from V and 2 bases from J, with 15 bases in between. Per germline, CDR1 SEHNR and CDR2 FQNEAQ (reference sequence). Generated by immunoSEQ multiplex PCR, the TCRdb table keeps only in-frame clones and is missing some. The sample shows about 270,000 clones, around 86% of them seen only once. The gene calls are TRBV7-9 and TRBJ2-7; D gene ambiguous. The sequence came from a woman aged 18-30 years who had recovered from COVID-19. Sequencing was performed on PBMCs or T cells enriched from blood (not recorded which). The CDR3 coding sequence is TGTGCCAGCAGCTCCCCCGCTGGCGACACCTACGAGCAGTACTTC. Encoded protein: CASSSPAGDTYEQYF.